Listed here are 20 T cell receptor beta chains from one sample, sequenced in a study of T cells in women clearing cervical HPV infection. Using immunoSEQ multiplex PCR, the repertoire was profiled, and TCRdb retains in-frame clones only, with some absent. The sample table includes tens of thousands of clones. Sequenced input: blood buffy coat. Receptors originate from a woman between 18 and 69 years old with a cervical HPV16 infection that either progressed to CIN3+ or cleared (not recorded which).

On this clone itself: Read data end 3 residues before the CDR3 end; the end is taken from the germline J gene. This sequence joins TRBV29-1 and TRBJ2-1, with D unresolved. Trimming shortened V by 4 bases and J by 1 base, and 11 bases separated the two germline ends. CDR1 is SQVTM, CDR2 ANQGSEA, per germline. This CDR3 has 14 amino acids. CDR3 region: CSVVWPRSYNEQFF. Incomplete CDR3 DNA: TGCAGCGTTGTATGGCCTAGGTCCTACAATGAG.

The CDR3 loop reads CSVEGGQGSTEAFF. Partial CDR3 DNA: TGCAGCGTTGAGGGGGGACAGGGGAGCACTGAA. The chain employs TRBV29-1 and TRBJ1-1; 10 nucleotides agree with TRBD1. The CDR3 end falls 3 residues outside the read, so it is completed with the germline J gene. Germline assignment: CDR1 SQVTM and CDR2 ANQGSEA. CDR3 length: 14 residues. The ends lost 3 bases at V and 4 bases at J; junction bases unmatched: 5.

The part of the CDR3 DNA that was read is TGTGCCAGCAGCTTTAGGGGGATGAACACTGAA. Translation: CASSFRGMNTE. In full, the CDR3 reads CASSFRGMNTEAFF. J is TRBJ1-1 and V is TRBV11-2; maybe TRBD1 (6 bases). Read data end 3 residues before the CDR3 end; the end is taken from the germline J gene. Trimming removed 3 bases from V and 0 bases from J, with 8 bases in between. The CDR3 loop spans 14 amino acids. The germline CDR1 and CDR2 sequences are SGHAT and FQNNGV. The full variable domain, with the rest looked up from reference TRBV11-2 and TRBJ1-1, is EAGVAQSPRYKIIEKRQSVAFWCNPISGHATLYWYQQILGQGPKLLIQFQNNGVVDDSQLPKDRFSAERLKGVDSTLKIQPAKLEDSAVYLCASSFRGMNTEAFFGQGTRLTVV.

A note on this clone: Sequencing ends 3 residues short of the CDR3 end; the germline J gene provides the rest. This chain uses TRBV11-2 with TRBJ2-1, with TRBD2 matching 9 bases. Germline V gene sequence: CDR1 SGHAT, CDR2 FQNNGV. V lost 4 bases, J lost 7 bases, and 8 bases stayed unmatched. The length of the CDR3 is 15 residues. The CDR3 loop is CASSSEASGVNEQFF. The CDR3 DNA, read in part, is TGTGCCAGCAGCTCAGAGGCTAGCGGGGTTAATGAG.

Worth noting for this clone: From the germline J gene comes the end of the CDR3, since the read stops 3 residues before it. The chain uses TRBV5-1 and TRBJ1-2, with D unclear. This CDR3 region has 14 residues. The V gene's germline CDR1 is SGHRS and CDR2 YFSETQ. The CDR3 here is CASSFPTGKQGYTF. CDR3 DNA, as far as it was read: TGCGCCAGCAGCTTCCCGACGGGGAAGCAAGGC.

As for this clone: The CDR3 extends 3 residues past the end of the read, so its final part is completed from the germline J gene. This chain joins TRBV7-6 and TRBJ2-2, with 12 bases aligning to TRBD2. In germline, CDR1 is SGHVS, CDR2 FNYEAQ. J lost 4 bases, V lost 0 bases, and 3 bases had no gene match. The CDR3 is made up of 17 amino acids. This CDR3 reads CASSLAGTSGSTGELFF. Partial CDR3 DNA: TGTGCCAGCAGCTTAGCCGGGACTAGCGGGTCCACCGGGGAG.

About this clone: Read data end 3 residues before the CDR3 end; the end is taken from the germline J gene. V is TRBV19 and J is TRBJ1-3, with D maybe TRBD1 (5 bases). CDR1 is LNHDA and CDR2 is SQIVND in the germline V gene (reference sequence). Trimming cost V 4 bases and J 4 bases, with 11 bases left between them. The CDR3 sequence is 14 residues long. This CDR3 is CASSNPGPGNTIYF. CDR3 DNA, as far as it was read: TGTGCCAGTAGTAACCCAGGGCCCGGAAACACC.

To note about this clone: From the germline J gene comes the end of the CDR3, since the read stops 3 residues before it. The chain recombines TRBV18 with TRBJ1-5; no firm D call. This CDR3 contains 15 residues. CDR1 is KGHSH, CDR2 LQKENI, per germline. Trimming took 5 bases from V and 1 from J, leaving 12 bases between them. The covered CDR3 bases are TGTGCCAGCTCAAATGGAGACGGGAGCAATCAGCCC. The encoded protein is CASSNGDGSNQP. The full-length CDR3 reads as CASSNGDGSNQPQHF. The full variable domain, its missing parts supplied by reference TRBV18 and TRBJ1-5, is NAGVMQNPRHLVRRRGQEARLRCSPMKGHSHVYWYRQLPEEGLKFMVYLQKENIIDESGMPKERFSAEFPKEGPSILRIQQVVRGDSAAYFCASSNGDGSNQPQHFGDGTRLSIL.

With regard to this clone: The DNA ends 3 residues before the CDR3 does, and the rest of the CDR3 is filled in from the germline J gene. This chain links TRBV29-1 with TRBJ2-5, with D possibly TRBD1 on 6 matching bases. Trimming cost V 4 bases and J 5 bases, with 14 bases left between them. The CDR3 is 13 amino acids. Germline V gene data show CDR1 as SQVTM and CDR2 as ANQGSEA. Here the CDR3 reads CSVVPGEFETQYF. CDR3 DNA (partial): TGCAGCGTTGTCCCAGGGGAGTTCGAGACC.

For this clone: Read data end 3 residues before the CDR3 end; the end is taken from the germline J gene. The chain has TRBV7-8 and TRBJ2-1; tentatively, D is TRBD2 (6 bases). This CDR3 spans 14 amino acids. In germline, CDR1 is SGHVS, CDR2 FQNEAQ. Trimming took 2 bases from V and 3 from J, leaving 8 bases between them. CDR3 region: CASSLLAVYNEQFF. Incomplete CDR3 DNA: TGTGCCAGCAGCTTATTAGCGGTCTACAATGAG.

Regarding this clone: The sequence runs out 3 residues before the end of the CDR3; the remainder is reconstructed from the germline J gene. This chain links TRBV10-3 with TRBJ2-3; 8 nucleotides align to TRBD2. The CDR3 sequence is 15 residues long. With 3 bases clipped from V and 6 bases from J, the junction kept 8 bases outside the gene matches. Per germline, CDR1 ENHRY and CDR2 SYGVKD. The CDR3 sequence is CAISDASGSRDTQYF. CDR3 bases read: TGTGCCATCAGTGATGCTAGCGGGTCGAGGGATACG.

On this clone: The read finishes 3 residues shy of the CDR3 end, and the germline J gene is used to complete it. The rearrangement joins TRBV7-3 to TRBJ1-1; D not resolved. V was cut by 1 base and J by 2 bases, with 8 bases left in between. The CDR3 has 14 amino acids. Per germline, CDR1 SGHTA and CDR2 FQGTGA. The sequenced CDR3 bases are TGTGCCAGCAGCTTAAACGGGGTAAACACTGAA. Its protein is CASSLNGVNTE. The full-length CDR3 reads as CASSLNGVNTEAFF.

As to this clone: The read stops 3 residues short of the end of the CDR3; the missing end is completed from the germline J gene. This chain links TRBV4-1 with TRBJ2-3; D possibly corresponds to TRBD2 (7 bases). There are 17 residues in the CDR3. From germline, CDR1 is MGHRA and CDR2 YSYEKL. The CDR3 spells CASSQARRGPTYSAQYF. The sequenced part of the CDR3 DNA is TGCGCCAGCAGCCAAGCTCGGCGGGGGCCGACTTATAGCGCG.

The CDR3 protein is CASSSAGGSGRPYEQYF. The CDR3 bases that were read are TGCGCCAGCAGCTCCGCCGGGGGGAGCGGGAGACCCTACGAG. The chain has TRBV5-1 and TRBJ2-7, with 8 bases matching TRBD2. The CDR3 goes on 3 residues after the read ends, and that part is filled in from the germline J gene. This CDR3 contains 17 residues. The germline gives CDR1 SGHRS, CDR2 YFSETQ. The V gene end was trimmed by 3 bases and the J gene end by 2 bases; junction bases not matched to a gene: 13. Filled out from reference TRBV5-1 and TRBJ2-7, the complete variable domain reads KAGVTQTPRYLIKTRGQQVTLSCSPISGHRSVSWYQQTPGQGLQFLFEYFSETQRNKGNFPGRFSGRQFSNSRSEMNVSTLELGDSALYLCASSSAGGSGRPYEQYFGPGTRLTVT.

A word on this clone: The read is 3 residues too short to cover the CDR3 end, so that end is filled in from the germline J gene. The chain is built from TRBV7-2 and TRBJ2-2; D might be TRBD1 (5 bases). The germline CDR1 and CDR2 sequences are SGHTA and FQGNSA. The CDR3 is 15 residues long. V shed 5 bases and J shed 7 bases, with 17 bases lying between them. CDR3: CASSQDMGTGGELFF. Partial CDR3 DNA: TGTGCCAGCAGCCAGGACATGGGAACCGGCGGGGAG.

About this clone itself: The CDR3 extends 3 residues past the end of the read, so its final part is completed from the germline J gene. The gene calls are TRBV20-1 and TRBJ2-7; TRBD2 matches 10 bases. Germline-derived CDR1 and CDR2 are DFQATT and SNEGSKA (reference sequence). The CDR3 consists of 17 residues. The junction had 15 bases not matched to a gene; V was cut back by 3 bases and J by 4 bases. CDR3 loop: CSAREGPSGRALYEQYF. The sequenced CDR3 bases are TGCAGTGCTAGGGAGGGCCCAAGCGGGAGGGCCTTATACGAG.

CDR3 sequence: CASSARDSTIYEQYF. The covered CDR3 bases are TGTGCCAGCAGCGCCCGGGACAGCACTATCTACGAG. J is TRBJ2-7 and V is TRBV6-2 or TRBV6-3; 7 bases are shared with TRBD1. The CDR3 end is not reached by the read, which stops 3 residues before it; the germline J gene fills it in. CDR1 is MNHEY and CDR2 is SVGEGT in the germline V gene. Trimming at V came to 6 bases and at J to 3 bases, leaving 11 bases not matched to a gene. The CDR3 contains 15 residues.

With respect to this clone: The CDR3 extends 3 residues past the end of the read, so its final part is completed from the germline J gene. This chain uses TRBV7-2 with TRBJ2-7; D remains unclear. The V gene's germline CDR1 is SGHTA and CDR2 FQGNSA. This CDR3 comprises 12 residues. V lost 5 bases and J lost 0, with 5 bases in between. This CDR3 is CASSQLSYEQYF. CDR3 DNA, as far as it was read: TGTGCCAGCAGCCAACTCTCCTACGAG.

With respect to this clone: The CDR3 extends 3 residues past the end of the read, so its final part is completed from the germline J gene. The genes are TRBV11-2 and TRBJ2-3; D is unresolved. Per the germline V gene, CDR1 is SGHAT and CDR2 is FQNNGV. This CDR3 has 14 residues. V shed 1 base and J shed 4 bases, with 9 bases lying between them. Incomplete CDR3 DNA: TGTGCCAGCAGCTTAGTATCCGTTTCAGATACG. Protein sequence: CASSLVSVSDT. The full CDR3 sequence reads CASSLVSVSDTQYF.

Remarks on this clone: With the read ending 3 residues before the CDR3 end, the germline J gene is used to fill in that end. The V and J genes are TRBV5-1 and TRBJ2-3; 8 nucleotides align to TRBD2. J lost 3 bases, V lost 1 base, and 4 bases had no gene match. CDR3 size: 15 residues. Germline V gene sequence: CDR1 SGHRS, CDR2 YFSETQ. The covered CDR3 bases are TGCGCCAGCAGCTTGAGCGGGAGTCCGACAGATACG. Protein product: CASSLSGSPTDT. The CDR3 in full is CASSLSGSPTDTQYF.